The 32 T cell receptor beta chains below all came from one sample that was sequenced in a study of T cell repertoires in cytomegalovirus infection. These TCRs' antigens remain unknown. MiXCR, applied by TCRdb to the reads, yields one record per CDR3 protein. The sample lists fewer than 1,000,000 distinct CDR3 sequences, roughly 30% seen once, with around an eighth in the top ten. Sequencing was performed on cultured CD8+ T cells from PBMCs, taken from culture after CMV antigen stimulation. The receptors originated from a human donor in good health (CMV status not recorded). Some clones in this sample may be carry-over from other donors' samples.

The chain recombines TRBV20-1 with TRBJ2-1; the D gene could be TRBD1 or TRBD2 (5 bases each). The CDR3 is 17 residues long. Germline lookup yields CDR1 DFQATT and CDR2 SNEGSKA (reference sequence). Trimming cost V 0 bases and J 4 bases, with 19 bases left between them. The CDR3 protein is CSARDGGPAVVYNEQFF. The DNA of the CDR3 is TGCAGTGCTAGAGATGGGGGACCAGCGGTGGTTTACAATGAGCAGTTCTTC.

The V gene is TRBV19, the J gene TRBJ2-7; 8 nucleotides agree with TRBD1. Looked up from germline, CDR1 is LNHDA and CDR2 is SQIVND (reference sequence). Trimming took 5 bases from V and 7 from J; bases not matched to a gene: 10. The CDR3 runs 14 residues. CDR3 bases: TGTGCCAGTAGTCCGCTTGGACAGGGTGAAGAGCAGTACTTC. Protein product: CASSPLGQGEEQYF.

The chain carries TRBV2 and TRBJ2-3; D is unresolved. The CDR3 loop spans 15 amino acids. CDR1 SNHLY and CDR2 FYNNEI come from the germline V gene. The V gene lost 3 bases and the J gene lost 2 bases, with 12 bases spanning the gap. CDR3 residues: CASSDSGSSTDTQYF. DNA of the CDR3: TGTGCCAGCAGTGACTCGGGCAGCTCCACAGATACGCAGTATTTT.

This clonotype was picked up a small number of times. This rearrangement joins TRBV12-3 or TRBV12-4 to TRBJ2-5; 7 nucleotides line up with TRBD2. With V trimmed by 6 bases and J by 3 bases, 7 bases remained unmatched. The CDR3 has 14 residues. The CDR3 nucleotides are TGTGCCAGCAGCTTCAGCGGGGTGGAAGAGACCCAGTACTTC. It specifies CASSFSGVEETQYF.

The chain links TRBV29-1 to TRBJ2-1; maybe TRBD2 (5 bases). V was cut by 2 bases and J by 7 bases, with 6 bases left in between. The CDR3 is 11 residues long. Germline CDR1 is SQVTM and CDR2 is ANQGSEA. The CDR3 nucleotides read TGCAGCGTTGAATCGGGGAATGAGCAGTTCTTC. It specifies CSVESGNEQFF.

This clonotype was observed a few times. The chain has TRBV6-1 and TRBJ1-1; TRBD1 matches at 7 bases. Germline trimming cut 5 bases from V and 7 bases from J; bases unmatched to any gene: 16. The CDR3 consists of 16 residues. The germline CDR1 and CDR2 sequences are MNHNS and SASEGT. The DNA of the CDR3 is TGTGCCAGCAGTTACGTGATCCCGAGGACAGGTATTGAAGCTTTCTTT. Translation: CASSYVIPRTGIEAFF.

The chain carries TRBV4-2 and TRBJ2-3, with TRBD2 matching over 8 bases. There are 14 residues in the CDR3. The germline V gene encodes CDR1 LGHNA and CDR2 YNFKEQ. The V gene end was trimmed by 0 bases and the J gene end by 11 bases; junction bases not matched to a gene: 7. The CDR3 loop is CASSQDLGGLEQYF. CDR3 coding DNA: TGTGCCAGCAGCCAAGATCTTGGGGGACTAGAGCAGTATTTT.

The sample holds a few counts of this clonotype. The J gene is TRBJ1-2, the V gene TRBV4-1, with D maybe TRBD1 (5 bases). The CDR3 has 15 residues. V was shortened by 5 bases and J by 4 bases, with 17 bases between the two germline ends. Germline V gene data show CDR1 as MGHRA and CDR2 as YSYEKL. The DNA for the CDR3 is TGCGCCAGCAGCACCCAACGGGGGACCTCCTATGGCTACACCTTC. Protein: CASSTQRGTSYGYTF.

The J gene is TRBJ2-1, the V gene TRBV5-1, with D maybe TRBD2 (5 bases). Germline CDR1 and CDR2: SGHRS and YFSETQ. With 4 bases removed from V and 2 bases from J, the gap between germline ends came to 13 bases. CDR3 length: 15 amino acids. CDR3 coding DNA: TGCGCCAGCAGCGGCTTCAGCGGCCCCTACAATGAGCAGTTCTTC. This encodes CASSGFSGPYNEQFF.

This clonotype was seen more than once but under ten times. The chain couples TRBV10-3 to TRBJ2-2, with 8 nucleotides matching TRBD1. V trimming: 4 bases; J trimming: 7 bases; junction bases outside the gene matches: 14. CDR1 and CDR2 from the germline V gene are ENHRY and SYGVKD. This CDR3 is 17 amino acids long. The CDR3, as DNA: TGTGCCATCAGTGTTCACAGGGGGGATGGACAGATCGGGGAGCTGTTTTTT. Protein sequence: CAISVHRGDGQIGELFF.

The chain has TRBV27 and TRBJ2-5, with 7 bases lining up with TRBD2. CDR1 MNHEY and CDR2 SMNVEV come from the germline V gene (reference sequence). The V gene end was trimmed by 3 bases and the J gene end by 5 bases; junction bases not matched to a gene: 12. The CDR3 has 16 amino acids. CDR3 sequence reads: CASSFIRTRGLETQYF. The CDR3 nucleotides read TGTGCCAGCAGTTTCATCAGGACTAGAGGGCTGGAGACCCAGTACTTC.

V usage is TRBV6-5 and J usage is TRBJ1-2, with 11 bases that match TRBD1. Germline trimming cut 2 bases from V and 4 bases from J; bases unmatched to any gene: 6. This CDR3 has 16 amino acids. From germline, CDR1 is MNHEY and CDR2 SVGAGI. CDR3 sequence reads: CASSYPDRGRGYGYTF. CDR3 in DNA: TGTGCCAGCAGTTACCCGGACAGGGGGCGAGGCTATGGCTACACCTTC.

This clonotype appeared a few times. This chain uses TRBV6-1 with TRBJ2-3; D may correspond to TRBD1 or TRBD2 (5 bases each). Trimming pared 4 bases from V and 8 bases from J, leaving 16 bases between. The CDR3 is made up of 14 amino acids. CDR1 and CDR2 (germline): MNHNS, SASEGT. The CDR3 region has the DNA TGTGCCAGCAGTGCCAGGGACGACGTCTTTACGCAGTATTTT. The encoded protein is CASSARDDVFTQYF.

The J gene is TRBJ1-1, the V gene TRBV27; TRBD1 agrees at 7 bases. V lost 5 bases, J lost 4 bases, and 7 bases stayed unmatched. Germline CDR1 reads MNHEY; CDR2 reads SMNVEV (reference sequence). This CDR3 has 14 residues. CDR3 coding DNA: TGTGCCAGCAGTACCCACAGGGGTGGCACTGAAGCTTTCTTT. It encodes CASSTHRGGTEAFF.

The chain combines TRBV6-1 with TRBJ2-7; 9 bases agree with TRBD1. The CDR3 runs 15 residues. V dropped 2 bases and J dropped 9; count of bases not matched to a gene: 11. The V gene's germline CDR1 is MNHNS and CDR2 SASEGT. The CDR3 DNA is TGTGCCAGCAGTGAACCGGGACAGGGACGTCTTTGGCAGTACGTC. Protein sequence: CASSEPGQGRLWQYV.

This clonotype was seen at least ten times. The chain has TRBV7-3 and TRBJ2-2, with unresolved D. V was trimmed by 3 bases and J by 5 bases, leaving 7 bases between them. Germline assignment: CDR1 SGHTA and CDR2 FQGTGA. This CDR3 region has 13 residues. As DNA, the CDR3 is TGTGCCAGCAGCTTCGACGGAACCGGGGAGCTGTTTTTT. It encodes CASSFDGTGELFF.

In this sample, this clonotype turned up a few times. The chain has TRBV7-9 and TRBJ1-1; 9 bases are shared with TRBD1. The CDR3 has 15 residues. V trimming: 5 bases; J trimming: 3 bases; junction bases outside the gene matches: 7. Germline CDR1 reads SEHNR; CDR2 reads FQNEAQ (reference sequence). CDR3 nucleotides: TGTGCCAGCAGCCCCCTGACAGGGGGTGACACTGAAGCTTTCTTT. Translation gives CASSPLTGGDTEAFF.

This clonotype was counted between two and nine times. V usage is TRBV25-1 and J usage is TRBJ1-1; D remains ambiguous. This CDR3 comprises 15 residues. The germline V and J ends were trimmed by 1 base and 3 bases, with 12 bases remaining between them. Per the germline V gene, CDR1 is MGHDK and CDR2 is SYGVNS. CDR3 DNA: TGTGCCAGCAGTGAATTTAGGGAATCGGACACTGAAGCTTTCTTT. Protein: CASSEFRESDTEAFF.

This chain links TRBV20-1 with TRBJ1-2, with D perhaps matching TRBD1 (5 bases). The length of the CDR3 is 14 residues. Per the germline V gene, CDR1 is DFQATT and CDR2 is SNEGSKA (reference sequence). V lost 6 bases to trimming and J lost 0 bases, with 14 bases between them. CDR3 in DNA: TGCAGTGCCCCGGGGGAAGGGGCTAACTATGGCTACACCTTC. This encodes CSAPGEGANYGYTF.

This clonotype was detected only a few times. The rearrangement links TRBV29-1 to TRBJ2-7; TRBD1 matches at 7 bases. CDR1 SQVTM and CDR2 ANQGSEA come from the germline V gene. The CDR3 length is 14 residues. V was pared by 3 bases and J by 4 bases, with 9 bases of the junction left unmatched. CDR3 loop: CSVETGSALYEQYF. The CDR3 DNA is TGCAGCGTTGAGACAGGGTCGGCGTTATACGAGCAGTACTTC.

To note about this clonotype: A much larger clone is a single base away; this may be a read error. V and J are TRBV5-5 and TRBJ1-5; perhaps TRBD1 as D (5 bases). Per the germline V gene, CDR1 is SGHKS and CDR2 is YYEKEE (reference sequence). CDR3 length: 17 amino acids. V dropped 1 base and J dropped 3 bases, with 17 bases sitting between them. CDR3 protein: CASSLYSQDIVNQPQHF. The CDR3 DNA reads TGTGCCAGCAGCTTGTATTCCCAGGACATCGTCAATCAGCCCCAGCATTTT.

In its sample, this clonotype was seen many times. The J gene is TRBJ2-3, the V gene TRBV7-6; TRBD2 matches 10 bases. In germline, CDR1 is SGHVS, CDR2 FNYEAQ. CDR3 length equals 15 residues. Trimming removed 5 bases from V and 2 bases from J; junction bases left unmatched: 4. CDR3 DNA sequence: TGTGCCAGCAGCCGGACTAGCGGATACACAGATACGCAGTATTTT. Amino acids: CASSRTSGYTDTQYF. Variable domain in full (rest from reference TRBV7-6 and TRBJ2-3): GAGVSQSPRYKVTKRGQDVALRCDPISGHVSLYWYRQALGQGPEFLTYFNYEAQQDKSGLPNDRFSAERPEGSISTLTIQRTEQRDSAMYRCASSRTSGYTDTQYFGPGTRLTVL.

This chain links TRBV7-9 with TRBJ2-7, with D possibly TRBD2 on 5 matching bases. This CDR3 contains 15 residues. V lost 1 base and J lost 3, with 13 bases in between. Germline lookup yields CDR1 SEHNR and CDR2 FQNEAQ (reference sequence). CDR3 region: CASSLDPGTGYEQYF. CDR3 sequence (DNA): TGTGCCAGCAGCTTAGACCCGGGAACTGGCTACGAGCAGTACTTC.

The gene calls are TRBV24-1 and TRBJ2-1, with 10 positions matching TRBD2. The germline V gene has CDR1 KGHDR and CDR2 SFDVKD. Trimming took 2 bases from V and 6 from J; bases not matched to a gene: 6. This CDR3 region has 16 residues. CDR3 amino acids: CATSDSLAGVSNEQFF. The CDR3 DNA is TGTGCCACCAGTGATTCCCTAGCGGGGGTAAGCAATGAGCAGTTCTTC.

This clonotype was seen a handful of times. The chain recombines TRBV19 with TRBJ2-1, with D tentatively TRBD2 (6 bases). CDR3 size: 13 residues. V lost 4 bases and J lost 6, with 10 bases in between. Germline CDR1 and CDR2: LNHDA and SQIVND (reference sequence). The CDR3 loop reads CASSRGVSNEQFF. In DNA, the CDR3 is TGTGCCAGTAGTAGGGGGGTGAGCAATGAGCAGTTCTTC.

The CDR3 loop reads CASSSAGGGGYNEQFF. In DNA, the CDR3 is TGTGCCAGCAGCTCCGCAGGCGGGGGGGGCTACAATGAGCAGTTCTTC. The chain has TRBV7-9 and TRBJ2-1, with 9 bases lining up with TRBD2. This CDR3 has 16 residues. V shed 4 bases and J 3 bases; nucleotides not matched to a gene: 7. From germline, CDR1 is SEHNR and CDR2 FQNEAQ (reference sequence).

This chain uses TRBV7-2 with TRBJ2-4, with 8 bases matching TRBD1. This CDR3 region has 16 residues. With V trimmed by 5 bases and J by 3 bases, 9 bases remained unmatched. Germline assignment: CDR1 SGHTA and CDR2 FQGNSA. The CDR3 here is CASSPGAGGGKNIQYF. The CDR3 DNA reads as TGTGCCAGCAGCCCGGGCGCAGGGGGCGGCAAAAACATTCAGTACTTC.

This chain connects TRBV28 to TRBJ1-1; D remains unclear. CDR1 MDHEN and CDR2 SYDVKM come from the germline V gene. The CDR3 is 16 amino acids. The V and J ends lost 2 bases and 0 bases respectively, with 13 bases between them. Written as DNA, the CDR3 is TGTGCCAGCAGTTTAGAGACCGACCTAATGAACACTGAAGCTTTCTTT. Protein: CASSLETDLMNTEAFF.

This chain joins TRBV10-3 and TRBJ2-2; tentative D call: TRBD2 (6 bases). Germline-derived CDR1 and CDR2 are ENHRY and SYGVKD. The CDR3 runs to 15 residues. With 7 bases removed from V and 3 bases from J, the gap between germline ends came to 15 bases. CDR3 in amino acids: CAINGLPGDTGELFF. In DNA form, the CDR3 reads TGTGCCATCAACGGACTACCGGGGGACACCGGGGAGCTGTTTTTT.

V and J are TRBV5-1 and TRBJ2-1; the D gene is possibly TRBD2 (5 bases). V was pared by 8 bases and J by 8 bases, with 20 bases between. The germline CDR1 and CDR2 sequences are SGHRS and YFSETQ. This CDR3 is 14 amino acids long. The CDR3 region has the DNA TGCGCCAGTTACGGAGGCCTCAATACCCATGAGCAGTTCTTC. Translating it yields CASYGGLNTHEQFF.

This chain joins TRBV5-4 and TRBJ1-2, with D possibly TRBD1 on 5 matching bases. V lost 1 base and J 6 bases, leaving 16 bases between the germline ends. Germline V gene sequence: CDR1 SGHNT, CDR2 YYREEE (reference sequence). CDR3 length: 15 amino acids. In DNA, the CDR3 is TGTGCCAGCAGCTTGCCCGAGGGGATTAAGGATGGCTACACCTTC. This translates into CASSLPEGIKDGYTF. Using reference TRBV5-4 and TRBJ1-2 for the parts outside the CDR3, the full variable domain is ETGVTQSPTHLIKTRGQQVTLRCSSQSGHNTVSWYQQALGQGPQFIFQYYREEENGRGNFPPRFSGLQFPNYSSELNVNALELDDSALYLCASSLPEGIKDGYTFGSGTRLTVV.

The rearrangement joins TRBV24-1 to TRBJ2-1, with D possibly being TRBD2 (6 bases). With 3 bases removed from V and 9 bases from J, the gap between germline ends came to 17 bases. The CDR3 runs 15 residues. Germline V gives CDR1 KGHDR, CDR2 SFDVKD. As DNA, the CDR3 is TGTGCCACCAGTGATCCGACGGACGCCGGGGGTGAGCAGTTCTTC. This codes for CATSDPTDAGGEQFF.